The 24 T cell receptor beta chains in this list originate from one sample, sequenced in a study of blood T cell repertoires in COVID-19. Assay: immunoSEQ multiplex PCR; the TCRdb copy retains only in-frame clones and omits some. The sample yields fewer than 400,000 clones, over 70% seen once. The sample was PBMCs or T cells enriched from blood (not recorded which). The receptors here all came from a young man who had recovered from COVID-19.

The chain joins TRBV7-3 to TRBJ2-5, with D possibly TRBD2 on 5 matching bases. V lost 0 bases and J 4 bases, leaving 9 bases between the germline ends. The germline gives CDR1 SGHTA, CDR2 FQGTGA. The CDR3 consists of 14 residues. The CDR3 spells CASSLTGDGETQYF. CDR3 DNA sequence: TGTGCCAGCAGCTTAACCGGGGATGGAGAGACCCAGTACTTC.

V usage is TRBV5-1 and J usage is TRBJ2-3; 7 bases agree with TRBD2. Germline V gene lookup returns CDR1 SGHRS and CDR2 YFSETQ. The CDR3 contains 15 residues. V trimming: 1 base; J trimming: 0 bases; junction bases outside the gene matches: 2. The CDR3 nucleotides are TGCGCCAGCAGCTTGTGGGGGGGTAGCACAGATACGCAGTATTTT. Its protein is CASSLWGGSTDTQYF.

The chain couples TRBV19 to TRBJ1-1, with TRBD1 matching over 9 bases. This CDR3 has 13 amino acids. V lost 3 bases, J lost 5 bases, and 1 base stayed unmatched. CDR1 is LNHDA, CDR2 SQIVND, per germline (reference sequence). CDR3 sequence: CASSMTGGTEAFF. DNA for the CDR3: TGTGCCAGTAGTATGACAGGGGGAACTGAAGCTTTCTTT.

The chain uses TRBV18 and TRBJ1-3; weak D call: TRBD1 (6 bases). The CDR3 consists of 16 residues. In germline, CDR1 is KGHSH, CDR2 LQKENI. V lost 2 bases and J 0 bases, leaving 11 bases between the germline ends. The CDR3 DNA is TGTGCCAGCTCACCAAGACAAGGGGGCTCTGGAAACACCATATATTTT. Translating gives CASSPRQGGSGNTIYF.

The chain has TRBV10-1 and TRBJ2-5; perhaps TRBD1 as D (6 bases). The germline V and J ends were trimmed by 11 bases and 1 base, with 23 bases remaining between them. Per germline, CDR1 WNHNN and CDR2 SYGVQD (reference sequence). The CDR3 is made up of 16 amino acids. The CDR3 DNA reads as TGCGCCGTGGGGCAGGGGCCCCTTATATCCCAAGAGACCCAGTACTTC. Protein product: CAVGQGPLISQETQYF.

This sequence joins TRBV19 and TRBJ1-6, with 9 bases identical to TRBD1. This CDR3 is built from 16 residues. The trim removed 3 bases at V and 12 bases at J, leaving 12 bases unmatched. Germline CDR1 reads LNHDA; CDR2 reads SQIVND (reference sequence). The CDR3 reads CASSIGGTGTSVPLHF. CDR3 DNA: TGTGCCAGTAGTATCGGTGGGACAGGGACTAGTGTACCCCTCCACTTT.

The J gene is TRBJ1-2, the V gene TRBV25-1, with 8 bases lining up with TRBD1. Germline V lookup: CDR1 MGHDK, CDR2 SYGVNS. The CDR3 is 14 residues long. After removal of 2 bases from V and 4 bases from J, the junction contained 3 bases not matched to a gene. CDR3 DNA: TGTGCCAGCAGTGAACGCGACAGGGGCTATGGCTACACCTTC. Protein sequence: CASSERDRGYGYTF.

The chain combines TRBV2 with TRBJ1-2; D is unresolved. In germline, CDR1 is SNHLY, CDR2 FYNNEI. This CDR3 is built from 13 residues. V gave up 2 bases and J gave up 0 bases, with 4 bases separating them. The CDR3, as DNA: TGTGCCAGCAGTGAAAGCTCTAACTATGGCTACACCTTC. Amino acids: CASSESSNYGYTF.

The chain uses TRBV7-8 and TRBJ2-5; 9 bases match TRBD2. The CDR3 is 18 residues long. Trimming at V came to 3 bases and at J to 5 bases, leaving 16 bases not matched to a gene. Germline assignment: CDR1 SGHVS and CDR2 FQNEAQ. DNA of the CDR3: TGTGCCAGCAGCTTCCCCCCCCTGCGGGGGGGCTCGGGTGAGACCCAGTACTTC. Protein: CASSFPPLRGGSGETQYF.

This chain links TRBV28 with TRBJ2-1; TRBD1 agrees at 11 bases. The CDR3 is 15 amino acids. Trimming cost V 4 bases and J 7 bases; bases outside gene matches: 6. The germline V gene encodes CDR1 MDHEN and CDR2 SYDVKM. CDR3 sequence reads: CASSSGGQGGNEQFF. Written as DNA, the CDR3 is TGTGCCAGCAGTTCCGGGGGACAGGGGGGGAATGAGCAGTTCTTC.

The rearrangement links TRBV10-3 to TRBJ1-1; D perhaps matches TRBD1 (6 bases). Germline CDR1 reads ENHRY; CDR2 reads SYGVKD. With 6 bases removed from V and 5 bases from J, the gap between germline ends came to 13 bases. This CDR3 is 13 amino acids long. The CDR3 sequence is CAISRQDGTEAFF. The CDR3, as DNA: TGTGCCATCAGCAGACAGGATGGGACTGAAGCTTTCTTT.

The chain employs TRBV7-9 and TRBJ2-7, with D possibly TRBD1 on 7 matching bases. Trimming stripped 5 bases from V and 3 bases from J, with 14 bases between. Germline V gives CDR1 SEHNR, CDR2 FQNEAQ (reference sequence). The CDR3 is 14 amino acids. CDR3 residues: CASSRPGGGYEQYF. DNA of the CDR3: TGTGCCAGCAGCCGTCCAGGGGGAGGCTACGAGCAGTACTTC.

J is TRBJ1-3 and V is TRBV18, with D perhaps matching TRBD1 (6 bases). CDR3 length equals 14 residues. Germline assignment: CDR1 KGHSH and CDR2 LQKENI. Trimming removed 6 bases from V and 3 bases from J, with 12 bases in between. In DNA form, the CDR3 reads TGTGCCAGCTCTTACTACAGGGATGGAAACACCATATATTTT. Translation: CASSYYRDGNTIYF.

The DNA for the CDR3 is TGTGCCAGCAGCCACTCGGGGGGCTACCAAGAGACCCAGTACTTC. It encodes CASSHSGGYQETQYF. The J gene is TRBJ2-5, the V gene TRBV11-2, with D possibly matching TRBD2 (7 bases). The V and J ends lost 5 bases and 0 bases respectively, with 13 bases between them. The CDR3 consists of 15 residues. The germline V gene has CDR1 SGHAT and CDR2 FQNNGV.

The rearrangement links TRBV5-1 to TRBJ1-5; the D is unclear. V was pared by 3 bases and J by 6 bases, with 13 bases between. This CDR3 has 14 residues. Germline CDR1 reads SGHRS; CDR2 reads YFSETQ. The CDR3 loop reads CASSYGGIGQPQHF. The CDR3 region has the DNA TGCGCCAGCAGCTACGGAGGGATAGGTCAGCCCCAGCATTTT. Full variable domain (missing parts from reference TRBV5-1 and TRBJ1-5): KAGVTQTPRYLIKTRGQQVTLSCSPISGHRSVSWYQQTPGQGLQFLFEYFSETQRNKGNFPGRFSGRQFSNSRSEMNVSTLELGDSALYLCASSYGGIGQPQHFGDGTRLSIL.

The CDR3 nucleotides read TGCGCCAGCAGCCTCACACCGGGACAGGGGCCGAACAATGAGCAGTTCTTC. Translating it yields CASSLTPGQGPNNEQFF. The chain uses TRBV10-1 and TRBJ2-1; TRBD1 agrees at 10 bases. The junction had 13 bases not matched to a gene; V was cut back by 6 bases and J by 5 bases. The CDR3 is 17 residues long. Germline CDR1 reads WNHNN; CDR2 reads SYGVQD (reference sequence).

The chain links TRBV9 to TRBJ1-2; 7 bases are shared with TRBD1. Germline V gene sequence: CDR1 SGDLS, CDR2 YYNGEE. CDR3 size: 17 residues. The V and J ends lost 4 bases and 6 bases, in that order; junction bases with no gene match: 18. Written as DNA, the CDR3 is TGTGCCAGCAGCCTCCAACCTACAGGGGTGGGCACTCATGGCTACACCTTC. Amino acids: CASSLQPTGVGTHGYTF.

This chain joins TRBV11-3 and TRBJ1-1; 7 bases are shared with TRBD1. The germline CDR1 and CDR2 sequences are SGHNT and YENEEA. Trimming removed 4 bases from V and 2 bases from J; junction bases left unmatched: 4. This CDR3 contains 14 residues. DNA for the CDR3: TGTGCCAGCAGCTCGTCAGGGGGTAACACTGAAGCTTTCTTT. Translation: CASSSSGGNTEAFF.

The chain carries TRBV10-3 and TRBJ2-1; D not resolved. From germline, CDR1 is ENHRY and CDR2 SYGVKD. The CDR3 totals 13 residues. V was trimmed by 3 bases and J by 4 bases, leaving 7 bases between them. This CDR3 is CAISDPRYNEQFF. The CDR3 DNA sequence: TGTGCCATCAGTGATCCGAGATACAATGAGCAGTTCTTC.

The CDR3 reads CASSVSSGGPETQYF. The CDR3 DNA reads as TGTGCCAGCAGCGTTTCAAGCGGGGGGCCAGAGACCCAGTACTTC. The gene calls are TRBV9 and TRBJ2-5, with 9 nucleotides matching TRBD2. The CDR3 is made up of 15 amino acids. The germline gives CDR1 SGDLS, CDR2 YYNGEE. With V trimmed by 2 bases and J by 4 bases, 6 bases remained unmatched.

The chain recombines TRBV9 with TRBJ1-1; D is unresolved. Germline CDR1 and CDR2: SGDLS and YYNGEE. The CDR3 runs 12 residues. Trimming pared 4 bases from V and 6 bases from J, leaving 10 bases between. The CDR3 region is CASSLRSPEAFF. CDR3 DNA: TGTGCCAGCAGCCTCCGGAGTCCTGAAGCTTTCTTT.

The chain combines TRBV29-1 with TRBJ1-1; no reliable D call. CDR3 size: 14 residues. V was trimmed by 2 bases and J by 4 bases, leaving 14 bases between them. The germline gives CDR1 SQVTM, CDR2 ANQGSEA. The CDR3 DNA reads TGCAGCGTTGAAAGAGGAGCCTTTGGCACTGAAGCTTTCTTT. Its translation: CSVERGAFGTEAFF.

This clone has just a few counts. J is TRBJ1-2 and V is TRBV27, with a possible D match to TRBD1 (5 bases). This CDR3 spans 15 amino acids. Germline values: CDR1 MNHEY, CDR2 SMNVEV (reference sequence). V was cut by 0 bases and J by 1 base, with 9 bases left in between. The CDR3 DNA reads TGTGCCAGCAGTTTATCGGGGCTCTTTAACTATGGCTACACCTTC. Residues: CASSLSGLFNYGYTF.

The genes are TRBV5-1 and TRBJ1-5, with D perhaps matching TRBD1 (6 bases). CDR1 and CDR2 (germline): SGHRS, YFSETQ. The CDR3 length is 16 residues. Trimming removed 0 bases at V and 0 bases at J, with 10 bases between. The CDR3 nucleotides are TGCGCCAGCAGCTTGGCCAACAGGGTTAGCAATCAGCCCCAGCATTTT. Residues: CASSLANRVSNQPQHF.